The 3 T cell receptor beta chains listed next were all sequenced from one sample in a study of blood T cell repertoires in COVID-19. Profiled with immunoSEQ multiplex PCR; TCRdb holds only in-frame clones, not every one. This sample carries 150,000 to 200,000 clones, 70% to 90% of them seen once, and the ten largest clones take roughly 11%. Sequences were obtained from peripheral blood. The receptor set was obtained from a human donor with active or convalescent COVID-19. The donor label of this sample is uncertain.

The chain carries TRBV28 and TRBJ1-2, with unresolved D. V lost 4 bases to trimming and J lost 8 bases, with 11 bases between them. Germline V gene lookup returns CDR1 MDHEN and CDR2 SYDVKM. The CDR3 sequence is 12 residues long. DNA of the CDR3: TGTGCCAGCAGTTACTTGCCGGGAGGCTACACCTTC. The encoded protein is CASSYLPGGYTF.

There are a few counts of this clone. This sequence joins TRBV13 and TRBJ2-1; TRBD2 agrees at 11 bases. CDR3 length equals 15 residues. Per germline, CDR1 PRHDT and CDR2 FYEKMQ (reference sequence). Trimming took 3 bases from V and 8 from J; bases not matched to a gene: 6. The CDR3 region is CASSFTSGSIDEQFF. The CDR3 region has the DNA TGTGCCAGCAGCTTTACTAGCGGGAGTATCGATGAGCAGTTCTTC.

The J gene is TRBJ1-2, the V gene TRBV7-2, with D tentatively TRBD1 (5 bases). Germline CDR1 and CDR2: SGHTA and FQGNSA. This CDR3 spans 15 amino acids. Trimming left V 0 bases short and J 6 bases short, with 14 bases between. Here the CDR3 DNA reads TGTGCCAGCAGCTTAGCGTTTTCCGAAGGGGATGGCTACACCTTC. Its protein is CASSLAFSEGDGYTF.